This TCR beta chain came from a study of long-term antiretroviral therapy in people with HIV. Concerning this clone itself: Antigen specificity is unknown.

Broader study findings: Narrower CDR3 length ranges marked HIV repertoires relative to controls. Subsequent to ART, diversity was augmented yet persisted below that of transplant donor controls.

Researchers report immunoSEQ v3.0 was run at survey level. TCRdb's copy holds only in-frame clones and misses some; the assay was immunoSEQ multiplex PCR. Among 15,000 to 20,000 clones listed, roughly nine tenths were seen once. The TCR sequence derives from a man aged 55 to 70 with HIV. The source was unsorted PBMCs, collected 0.3 years after starting antiretroviral therapy.

The CDR3 bases are TGTGCCAGCAGGTTGAGGGGACTCCAAGAGACCCAGTACTTC. Its protein product is CASRLRGLQETQYF. J is TRBJ2-5 and V is TRBV5-4, with D perhaps matching TRBD2 (6 bases). V was clipped by 5 bases and J by 1 base, with 12 bases between them. This CDR3 spans 14 amino acids. Germline CDR1 reads SGHNT; CDR2 reads YYREEE (reference sequence).